The rows below give T cell receptor beta chains drawn from one sample of a study of T cell changes during pregnancy in multiple sclerosis. The protocol was immunoSEQ multiplex PCR, while the TCRdb copy is restricted to in-frame clones and leaves out a portion. There are roughly 46,000 clones in the sample; about 94% occur only once, and more than 4% lies in the top ten. Sequencing used CD8+ T cells from peripheral blood mononuclear cells, obtained in the first trimester of pregnancy. Source of these receptors: a female donor with multiple sclerosis, enrolled in a pregnancy study. Both conserved end residues are part of each CDR3. Fields, in order: V gene, D gene, J gene, clone size, CDR3 DNA, CDR3 protein. D genes are given only for firm matches. Some rows have no size entry. The others give once, few or many, or a class for an expanded clone.

>TRBV5-6|TRBD2|TRBJ2-3|NA
TGTGCCAGCAGCTTTTCGAGCGGGGGGCAGTATTTT
CASSFSSGGQYF
>TRBV19|NA|TRBJ2-5|NA
TGTGCCAGTAGTTTGGATGGCGGGACCCAGTACTTC
CASSLDGGTQYF
>TRBV10-2|NA|TRBJ2-1|NA
TGCGCCAGCAGTGAGGAGACCAGCAGAGGCAATGAGCAGTTCTTC
CASSEETSRGNEQFF
>TRBV29-1|TRBD1|TRBJ2-1|NA
TGCAGCGTTGAAGACCCCCGACAGGGGGCCTACAATGAGCAGTTCTTC
CSVEDPRQGAYNEQFF
>TRBV9|TRBD1|TRBJ2-2|NA
TGTGCCAGCAGCGTTAACCGACAGGGACCTTACTCCGGGGAGCTGTTTTTT
CASSVNRQGPYSGELFF
>TRBV11-3|TRBD1|TRBJ2-2|NA
TGTGCCAGCAGCTTAGTGAGGGGGCCACCCGGGGAGCTGTTTTTT
CASSLVRGPPGELFF
>TRBV6-6|NA|TRBJ1-4|NA
TGTGCCAGCAGTTACTCTAAAGAAAAACTGTTTTTT
CASSYSKEKLFF
>TRBV25-1|TRBD1|TRBJ1-4|NA
TGTGCCAGCACTGGACAGGGCCCTAATGAAAAACTGTTTTTT
CASTGQGPNEKLFF
>TRBV27|NA|TRBJ2-3|NA
TGTGCCAGCAGTTTCGCCGGCGGCCGTTCAGATACGCAGTATTTT
CASSFAGGRSDTQYF
>TRBV5-1|NA|TRBJ2-1|NA
TGCGCCAGCAGTCAACCGCCTAGCGTGTTAGGCAATGAGCAGTTCTTC
CASSQPPSVLGNEQFF
>TRBV28|TRBD2|TRBJ2-7|NA
TGTGCCAGCAGTTTGGGGAGCCCGGGCGGGGGGTCCTACGAGCAGTACTTC
CASSLGSPGGGSYEQYF
>TRBV7-3|TRBD1|TRBJ2-3|once
TGTGCCAGCAGCACGGGACAGGGGCCGGCAGATACGCAGTATTTT
CASSTGQGPADTQYF
>TRBV7-9|NA|TRBJ2-1|NA
TGTGCCAGCAGCCCTCCAATCGACTCGAACAATGAGCAGTTCTTC
CASSPPIDSNNEQFF
>TRBV29-1|TRBD2|TRBJ2-1|NA
TGCAGCTATGAGGGGACTAGCGGGAAGTACAATGAGCAGTTCTTC
CSYEGTSGKYNEQFF
>TRBV28|NA|TRBJ1-1|NA
TGTGCCAGCAGTTTCTCAGGGTTCGGGGCTTTCTTT
CASSFSGFGAFF
>TRBV27|TRBD1|TRBJ1-3|NA
TGTGCCAGCAGTCCGACAGGGGCTGGAAACACCATATATTTT
CASSPTGAGNTIYF